This T cell receptor beta chain was captured in a study of blood T cell repertoires in COVID-19. Study overall: The United States, Italy and Spain supplied acute and convalescent COVID-19 samples. T cells, B-cell-depleted T cells, or PBMCs supplied cDNA or gDNA.

As processed by the authors: Amplifying reference gene primers gave estimates of nucleated cell counts. Assay used: immunoSEQ multiplex PCR; TCRdb lists only in-frame clones, some missing. V and J calls and clone size follow that table, whereas D and trimming were derived from the DNA. The repertoire holds fewer than 350,000 clones, with 65% to 90% as singletons. By frequency in the sample, this clone is medium-sized. The CDR3 runs to 15 residues. Trimming pared 1 base from V and 4 bases from J, leaving 13 bases between. Germline assignment: CDR1 LGHNA and CDR2 YSLEER. The chain joins TRBV4-3 to TRBJ1-2; D not resolved. The clonotype comes from a woman aged 60-70 years with active or convalescent COVID-19. The sequencing sample was made of peripheral blood. CDR3 DNA sequence: TGCGCCAGCAGCCAAGGTGGAAGGGAGTCCTATGGCTACACCTTC. Translated, it gives CASSQGGRESYGYTF.